The 5 T cell receptor beta chains in this list originate from one sample, sequenced in a study of human T cells and chemical hapten exposure. TCRdb independently ran MiXCR on the RACE reads; one entry per CDR3 protein. This sample has 350,000 to 400,000 distinct CDR3 sequences; more than 5% occur once, and the top ten carry roughly 5.4%. Specified time point: patch test 2, 6 weeks after DPC sensitization. This sample's treatment: therapeutic diphenylcyclopropenone sensitization with weekly scalp DPC. The sequenced sample was whole blood, obtained in connection with sensitization to the hapten diphenylcyclopropenone (DPC). The receptors derive from a woman between 18 and 29 years old with alopecia areata. Some clones in this sample may be carry-over from other donors' samples.

This clonotype was counted many times. V and J are TRBV3-1 and TRBJ2-5; D remains ambiguous. The CDR3 consists of 15 residues. The germline V gene encodes CDR1 LGHDT and CDR2 YNNKEL (reference sequence). V lost 1 base, J lost 5 bases, and 14 bases lay in between. CDR3 protein: CASSQGTNFRETQYF. CDR3 bases: TGTGCCAGCAGCCAAGGAACGAACTTCCGGGAGACCCAGTACTTC.

V usage is TRBV28 and J usage is TRBJ2-2; weak D call: TRBD1 (6 bases). Germline lookup yields CDR1 MDHEN and CDR2 SYDVKM. Deletions cut 8 bases from V and 2 bases from J, with 15 bases between. CDR3 length: 15 amino acids. CDR3 amino acids: CASLPPTGNTGELFF. The CDR3 bases are TGTGCCAGCCTTCCCCCGACAGGAAACACCGGGGAGCTGTTTTTT.

This clonotype was counted many times. The DNA of the CDR3 is TGTGCCAGCAGCCCCGACAGGGGAATAGTCGGCTACACCTTC. Protein: CASSPDRGIVGYTF. The V gene is TRBV5-4, the J gene TRBJ1-2, with 8 nucleotides matching TRBD1. The CDR3 length is 14 residues. Germline CDR1 SGHNT, CDR2 YYREEE (reference sequence). Germline trimming cut 4 bases from V and 8 bases from J; bases unmatched to any gene: 10.

V gene TRBV6-5 combines with J gene TRBJ1-1; the match to TRBD1 covers 10 bases. The CDR3 totals 14 residues. V was pared by 6 bases and J by 5 bases, with 6 bases of the junction left unmatched. Looked up from germline, CDR1 is MNHEY and CDR2 is SVGAGI. The DNA of the CDR3 is TGTGCCAGCAGACGACAGGGGGCGGTGACTGAAGCTTTCTTT. It codes for CASRRQGAVTEAFF.

This chain joins TRBV4-3 and TRBJ2-3; D is ambiguous. The germline V and J ends were trimmed by 0 bases and 0 bases, with 7 bases remaining between them. The CDR3 is made up of 15 amino acids. The germline V gene has CDR1 LGHNA and CDR2 YSLEER. The CDR3 sequence is CASSQEPMSTDTQYF. CDR3 bases: TGCGCCAGCAGCCAAGAGCCGATGAGCACAGATACGCAGTATTTT.